The next 24 T cell receptor beta chains were all read from a single sample in a study of blood T cells in healthy people across ages. A second 7 to 11 cycle PCR used barcoded and J-beta primers. In TCRdb, the 5' RACE reads were re-called with MiXCR into one record per CDR3 protein. Among 650,000 to 700,000 distinct CDR3 sequences listed, around 50% were seen once. Material: blood. Receptors were obtained from a woman of 80 years or more in good health.

J is TRBJ2-7 and V is TRBV28; D remains unclear. CDR3 length equals 16 residues. The V end was cut by 7 bases, the J end by 0 bases, with 19 bases between. Germline CDR1 is MDHEN and CDR2 is SYDVKM. The CDR3, as DNA: TGTGCCAGCACCCCAGGCGGCGCCGAGAGCTCCTACGAGCAGTACTTC. It encodes CASTPGGAESSYEQYF. The full variable domain, its missing parts supplied by reference TRBV28 and TRBJ2-7, is DVKVTQSSRYLVKRTGEKVFLECVQDMDHENMFWYRQDPGLGLRLIYFSYDVKMKEKGDIPEGYSVSREKKERFSLILESASTNQTSMYLCASTPGGAESSYEQYFGPGTRLTVT.

The chain employs TRBV9 and TRBJ2-2; TRBD2 is a possible D gene (6 bases). The V and J ends lost 3 bases and 2 bases respectively, with 14 bases between them. The CDR3 consists of 16 residues. Germline CDR1 SGDLS, CDR2 YYNGEE. The chain's CDR3 is CASSAREDSNTGELFF. For the CDR3, the DNA is TGTGCCAGCAGCGCAAGGGAGGACTCTAACACCGGGGAGCTGTTTTTT.

This clonotype was counted many times. This sequence joins TRBV28 and TRBJ2-1, with D perhaps being TRBD1 or TRBD2 (6 bases each). This CDR3 contains 12 residues. V was cut by 6 bases and J by 15 bases, with 18 bases left in between. Germline CDR1 MDHEN, CDR2 SYDVKM. Here the CDR3 DNA reads TGTGCCAGCAGCTCACCGTCGGGGGCGTGGTTCTTC. Translating it yields CASSSPSGAWFF.

The V and J genes are TRBV24-1 and TRBJ2-5, with 7 bases fitting TRBD1. The V segment lost 4 bases and the J segment 11 bases; nucleotides outside the gene matches: 15. Germline values: CDR1 KGHDR, CDR2 SFDVKD. The CDR3 is 15 residues long. CDR3 sequence: CATSDRSLTGAEQYF. The CDR3 DNA follows: TGTGCCACCAGTGACCGCAGCTTAACAGGGGCTGAGCAGTACTTC.

The gene calls are TRBV2 and TRBJ2-5; D not resolved. Trimming removed 6 bases at V and 5 bases at J, with 13 bases between. Looked up from germline, CDR1 is SNHLY and CDR2 is FYNNEI. The CDR3 contains 13 residues. The CDR3 DNA reads as TGTGCCAGCAGCGGTTGGGTCGGGGAGACCCAGTACTTC. Translated: CASSGWVGETQYF.

This clonotype has just one count. The chain links TRBV5-1 to TRBJ2-1; perhaps TRBD1 as D (6 bases). The length of the CDR3 is 13 residues. Germline assignment: CDR1 SGHRS and CDR2 YFSETQ. V was shortened by 4 bases and J by 5 bases, with 10 bases between the two germline ends. CDR3 protein: CASSRDTDNEQFF. The CDR3 region has the DNA TGCGCCAGCAGCCGGGACACAGACAATGAGCAGTTCTTC.

Details on this clonotype: Possible read error: a much larger clone is one base away. The rearrangement links TRBV7-9 to TRBJ2-1; D is perhaps TRBD2 (6 bases). With the DNA end fitting TRBJ2-7 better, the J assignment may be wrong. Germline-derived CDR1 and CDR2 are SEHNR and FQNEAQ (reference sequence). The CDR3 loop spans 17 amino acids. The CDR3 loop reads CAGSFRPGGSSYNEQYF. CDR3 sequence (DNA): TGTGCCGGCAGCTTCAGACCTGGGGGGAGCTCCTACAATGAGCAGTACTTC.

The rearrangement links TRBV5-5 to TRBJ2-3; no reliable D call. Trimming removed 0 bases at V and 2 bases at J, with 7 bases between. Germline V gene lookup returns CDR1 SGHKS and CDR2 YYEKEE (reference sequence). The CDR3 spans 14 residues. The CDR3 DNA sequence: TGTGCCAGCAGCTTGGCCCCGAACACAGATACGCAGTATTTT. Its protein product is CASSLAPNTDTQYF.

V is TRBV20-1 and J is TRBJ2-3; TRBD2 matches at 9 bases. V shed 0 bases and J 3 bases; nucleotides not matched to a gene: 4. The germline CDR1 and CDR2 sequences are DFQATT and SNEGSKA (reference sequence). The CDR3 totals 15 residues. The CDR3 sequence: CSARDNSGRTDTQYF. Here the CDR3 DNA reads TGCAGTGCTAGAGACAATAGCGGGAGAACAGATACGCAGTATTTT.

J is TRBJ1-1 and V is TRBV29-1, with D possibly TRBD1 on 6 matching bases. This CDR3 has 16 amino acids. The germline gives CDR1 SQVTM, CDR2 ANQGSEA. The V end was cut by 8 bases, the J end by 0 bases, with 22 bases between. The CDR3: CSSQKGGLPMNTEAFF. The CDR3 DNA reads TGCAGCTCTCAAAAGGGGGGCCTCCCCATGAACACTGAAGCTTTCTTT.

This chain connects TRBV7-9 to TRBJ1-4, with 9 bases that match TRBD1. In germline, CDR1 is SEHNR, CDR2 FQNEAQ (reference sequence). The ends lost 4 bases at V and 8 bases at J; junction bases unmatched: 17. The CDR3 length is 18 residues. CDR3 region: CASSSRPATGGEWEKLFF. CDR3 DNA: TGTGCCAGCAGCTCACGGCCTGCGACAGGGGGGGAGTGGGAAAAACTGTTTTTT.

There are many counts of this clonotype. V and J are TRBV5-1 and TRBJ2-3; D unresolved. Trimming shortened V by 0 bases and J by 4 bases, and 9 bases separated the two germline ends. The CDR3 runs to 14 residues. Germline loops: CDR1 SGHRS, CDR2 YFSETQ. The CDR3 sequence is CASSLVPSPDTQYF. The CDR3 DNA sequence: TGCGCCAGCAGCTTGGTGCCCTCTCCAGATACGCAGTATTTT. The full variable domain, with the rest looked up from reference TRBV5-1 and TRBJ2-3, is KAGVTQTPRYLIKTRGQQVTLSCSPISGHRSVSWYQQTPGQGLQFLFEYFSETQRNKGNFPGRFSGRQFSNSRSEMNVSTLELGDSALYLCASSLVPSPDTQYFGPGTRLTVL.

Of note for this clonotype: This may come from a read error, since a much larger clone is one base off. The V gene is TRBV4-1, the J gene TRBJ1-6; 8 bases match TRBD1. Germline V gives CDR1 MGHRA, CDR2 YSYEKL. The CDR3 is made up of 15 amino acids. The CDR3: CTSSQDDRGYSPLHF. The CDR3 DNA sequence: TGCACCAGCAGCCAAGATGACAGGGGTTATTCACCCCTCCACTTT.

Here the CDR3 DNA reads TGTGCCAGCAGCTTAGGGGGCTTCAGCGGGGGCACAGATACGCAGTATTTT. Translating it yields CASSLGGFSGGTDTQYF. The gene calls are TRBV13 and TRBJ2-3; 7 nucleotides line up with TRBD2. V lost 0 bases, J lost 1 base, and 7 bases stayed unmatched. Germline assignment: CDR1 PRHDT and CDR2 FYEKMQ (reference sequence). CDR3 length: 17 residues.

To note about this clonotype: Because it lacks the conserved phenylalanine or tryptophan at the end, this CDR3 is likely a read error. Because the CDR3's place on the DNA is in doubt, the DNA is left out and the CDR3 is given as listed by TCRdb. CDR3 residues: CASRDEDRTIVNTDTEYS. The chain has TRBV12-3 or TRBV12-4 and TRBJ2-3; TRBD1 is the table's D call and was not checked against the DNA. The CDR3 is 18 residues long, counting both termini.

The rearrangement uses TRBV6-1 and TRBJ2-6; D is unresolved. This CDR3 has 15 amino acids. CDR1 is MNHNS and CDR2 is SASEGT in the germline V gene. Trimming shortened V by 6 bases and J by 0 bases, and 9 bases separated the two germline ends. In DNA form, the CDR3 reads TGTGCCAGCAGGGAACAGTCCTCTGGGGCCAACGTCCTGACTTTC. Amino acid sequence: CASREQSSGANVLTF.

V usage is TRBV12-3 or TRBV12-4 and J usage is TRBJ1-2; no clear D. This CDR3 region has 15 residues. Trimming took 4 bases from V and 3 from J, leaving 15 bases between them. CDR3 protein: CASSSDLETDYGYTF. The CDR3 bases are TGTGCCAGCAGTTCAGACCTCGAAACGGACTATGGCTACACCTTC.

This sequence joins TRBV29-1 and TRBJ1-5; 7 bases map to TRBD1. Germline loops: CDR1 SQVTM, CDR2 ANQGSEA. There are 12 residues in the CDR3. V gave up 7 bases and J gave up 4 bases; unmatched junction bases: 4. The CDR3 DNA is TGCAGCGAAGACAGGGATAATCAGCCCCAGCATTTT. Its protein product is CSEDRDNQPQHF.

The chain combines TRBV20-1 with TRBJ1-2; 7 positions agree with TRBD1. The germline CDR1 and CDR2 sequences are DFQATT and SNEGSKA (reference sequence). This CDR3 region has 16 residues. The V and J ends lost 5 bases and 8 bases, in that order; junction bases with no gene match: 20. The DNA for the CDR3 is TGCAGTGCTGATGTGGGTGAGACAGGGCGGGCGATGGGCTACACCTTC. Amino acids: CSADVGETGRAMGYTF.

Many counts were recorded for this clonotype. The J gene is TRBJ2-1, the V gene TRBV28; maybe TRBD1 (5 bases). This CDR3 spans 16 amino acids. The V end was cut by 1 base, the J end by 1 base, with 11 bases between. Germline assignment: CDR1 MDHEN and CDR2 SYDVKM. The CDR3 DNA sequence: TGTGCCAGCAGTTTATCCACGGCAGGGTCCTACAATGAGCAGTTCTTC. Its protein is CASSLSTAGSYNEQFF.

This chain links TRBV6-5 with TRBJ1-2; TRBD1 is a possible D gene (6 bases). CDR1 MNHEY and CDR2 SVGAGI come from the germline V gene. The CDR3 has 12 residues. V was pared by 6 bases and J by 9 bases, with 14 bases between. The CDR3 reads CASRQQGRSYTF. The CDR3 nucleotides read TGTGCCAGCAGGCAACAGGGTCGGAGCTACACCTTC.

V is TRBV6-1 and J is TRBJ1-1; no reliable D call. The CDR3 contains 13 residues. The V gene's germline CDR1 is MNHNS and CDR2 SASEGT. V lost 10 bases and J lost 4, with 16 bases in between. CDR3 DNA: TGTGCCATTCCGACGAGGGAAGGCACTGAAGCTTTCTTT. Protein sequence: CAIPTREGTEAFF.

This clonotype came up many times. V gene TRBV15 combines with J gene TRBJ2-7; the D call may be TRBD1 or TRBD2 (5 bases each). Germline values: CDR1 LNHNV, CDR2 YYDKDF (reference sequence). CDR3 length: 18 amino acids. The V end was cut by 5 bases, the J end by 4 bases, with 27 bases between. CDR3 residues: CATSLRTGPKYGRYEQYF. Written as DNA, the CDR3 is TGTGCCACCAGCCTCAGGACGGGGCCAAAATACGGTCGTTACGAGCAGTACTTC.

The table lists this clonotype with a few counts. The chain recombines TRBV20-1 with TRBJ1-5; 9 positions match TRBD1. CDR3 length equals 15 residues. The J segment lost 6 bases and the V segment lost 6 bases, leaving 12 bases of the junction unmatched. Germline lookup yields CDR1 DFQATT and CDR2 SNEGSKA (reference sequence). The CDR3 loop reads CSATGGTQGAQPQHF. The CDR3 coding sequence is TGCAGTGCCACCGGAGGTACACAGGGGGCTCAGCCCCAGCATTTT.